Presented here are 5 T cell receptor beta chains from one specimen sequenced in a study of cytomegalovirus exposure and HLA in healthy donors. PCR employed 60 Vbeta and 13 Jbeta primers. Sequenced by immunoSEQ multiplex PCR; TCRdb stores in-frame clones only, minus some. The repertoire holds approximately 130,000 clones, 70% to 85% seen once, with 1.5% to 2% in the top ten. Material for sequencing was PBMCs. The receptors originated from a boy under 18 in good health and CMV-seronegative.

The chain has TRBV5-6 and TRBJ2-3, with D possibly TRBD1 on 6 matching bases. The CDR3 is 15 residues long. The V and J ends lost 0 bases and 2 bases respectively, with 10 bases between them. CDR1 and CDR2 (germline): SGHDT, YYEEEE. The CDR3: CASSLVGQITDTQYF. The CDR3 DNA reads TGTGCCAGCAGCTTGGTTGGACAGATCACAGATACGCAGTATTTT.

The genes are TRBV30 and TRBJ2-1, with D possibly matching TRBD2 (6 bases). The ends were cut back, 3 bases at V and 3 bases at J, with 9 bases in the middle. Germline V lookup: CDR1 GTSNPN, CDR2 SVGIG (reference sequence). The CDR3 spans 13 residues. The DNA for the CDR3 is TGTGCCTGGAGGGAGGGTTTCTACAATGAGCAGTTCTTC. It yields the protein CAWREGFYNEQFF.

The rearrangement joins TRBV6-6 to TRBJ2-7; a weak D match, TRBD1 (6 bases). Per the germline V gene, CDR1 is MNHNY and CDR2 is SVGAGI (reference sequence). This CDR3 is built from 13 residues. Trimming left V 9 bases short and J 2 bases short, with 14 bases between. For the CDR3, the DNA is TGTGCCAGGCCTGTGGCAGGGGCCTACGAGCAGTACTTC. It translates to CARPVAGAYEQYF.

This clone has just a few counts. V gene TRBV30 combines with J gene TRBJ1-3, with 7 nucleotides matching TRBD1. V lost 3 bases and J lost 0; bases outside the gene matches: 5. Germline loops: CDR1 GTSNPN, CDR2 SVGIG (reference sequence). The CDR3 covers 15 residues. CDR3 sequence reads: CAWRRGTDSGNTIYF. DNA of the CDR3: TGTGCCTGGAGGCGAGGGACAGACTCTGGAAACACCATATATTTT.

This sequence joins TRBV27 and TRBJ2-1, with a tentative D call TRBD1 (6 bases). The germline CDR1 and CDR2 sequences are MNHEY and SMNVEV (reference sequence). Trimming pared 5 bases from V and 8 bases from J, leaving 10 bases between. This CDR3 comprises 12 residues. The CDR3 nucleotides are TGTGCCAGCAGTCCCCGACAGGATGAGCAGTTCTTC. Protein product: CASSPRQDEQFF.